These 20 T cell receptor beta chains were sequenced from one sample in a study of long-term antiretroviral therapy in people with HIV. This was the immunoSEQ v3.0 assay at survey level. Clones were read by immunoSEQ multiplex PCR, and TCRdb kept only the in-frame ones, dropping some. The table has under 25,000 clones, over 85% seen once. This specimen consisted of unsorted PBMCs, obtained 7.6 years after starting antiretroviral therapy. Every receptor here comes from a woman aged 40 to 55 with HIV.

V and J are TRBV30 and TRBJ1-2, with D unresolved. CDR1 is GTSNPN and CDR2 is SVGIG in the germline V gene (reference sequence). V lost 0 bases to trimming and J lost 4 bases, with 12 bases between them. CDR3 length equals 14 residues. The CDR3 reads CAWSVWSTAYGYTF. In nucleotides, the CDR3 is TGTGCCTGGAGTGTATGGTCGACTGCCTATGGCTACACCTTC.

This clone was observed once. This chain uses TRBV7-9 with TRBJ2-7; D possibly uses TRBD1 or TRBD2 (5 bases each). Trimming pared 4 bases from V and 5 bases from J, leaving 9 bases between. Germline V gives CDR1 SEHNR, CDR2 FQNEAQ (reference sequence). This CDR3 has 12 amino acids. The CDR3 region is CASSYEGNEQYF. The CDR3 coding sequence is TGTGCCAGCAGCTATGAGGGGAACGAGCAGTACTTC.

The rearrangement links TRBV11-3 to TRBJ2-1; 12 positions match TRBD2. V trimming: 5 bases; J trimming: 6 bases; junction bases outside the gene matches: 5. This CDR3 is 15 amino acids long. CDR1 and CDR2 from the germline V gene are SGHNT and YENEEA. As DNA, the CDR3 is TGTGCCAGCAGCGAGACTAGCGGGGGCTCCAATGAGCAGTTCTTC. The encoded protein is CASSETSGGSNEQFF.

The CDR3 protein is CAISESPGQGKNIQYF. CDR3 nucleotides: TGTGCCATCAGTGAGTCTCCGGGACAGGGGAAAAACATTCAGTACTTC. The rearrangement uses TRBV10-3 and TRBJ2-4; 10 positions agree with TRBD1. Germline V gives CDR1 ENHRY, CDR2 SYGVKD. The CDR3 has 16 amino acids. The V gene end was trimmed by 0 bases and the J gene end by 4 bases; junction bases not matched to a gene: 3.

The V gene is TRBV6-1, the J gene TRBJ1-2; possible D gene TRBD1, 5 bases. The germline V gene encodes CDR1 MNHNS and CDR2 SASEGT. The CDR3 extends over 14 amino acids. Trimming cost V 1 base and J 3 bases, with 9 bases left between them. The CDR3 bases are TGTGCCAGCAGTGAAGGGGGGGGTTACTATGGCTACACCTTC. Its translation: CASSEGGGYYGYTF.

This clone was counted a single time. The chain links TRBV7-9 to TRBJ2-3; D is ambiguous. Trimming stripped 0 bases from V and 7 bases from J, with 11 bases between. Germline V gives CDR1 SEHNR, CDR2 FQNEAQ (reference sequence). This CDR3 is 14 amino acids long. The CDR3 here is CASSLADGIYTQYF. DNA of the CDR3: TGTGCCAGCAGCTTAGCGGACGGAATATATACGCAGTATTTT.

The chain carries TRBV7-8 and TRBJ1-1; 7 bases match TRBD1. This CDR3 is built from 15 residues. V lost 5 bases and J lost 0; bases outside the gene matches: 6. CDR1 is SGHVS and CDR2 is FQNEAQ in the germline V gene. For the CDR3, the DNA is TGTGCCAGCAGCCTTCGGACAGGATTGAACACTGAAGCTTTCTTT. It yields the protein CASSLRTGLNTEAFF.

The V and J genes are TRBV5-1 and TRBJ2-2; no firm D call. The CDR3 runs to 12 residues. Trimming shortened V by 7 bases and J by 7 bases, and 11 bases separated the two germline ends. Germline V CDR1 and CDR2: SGHRS, YFSETQ. CDR3 nucleotide sequence: TGCGCCAGCCGGCTGGATAGCGGGGAGCTGTTTTTT. Residues: CASRLDSGELFF.

V gene TRBV4-3 combines with J gene TRBJ1-6; 7 bases match TRBD1. Germline V gene lookup returns CDR1 LGHNA and CDR2 YSLEER. The V segment lost 4 bases and the J segment 8 bases; nucleotides outside the gene matches: 2. The CDR3 consists of 13 residues. CDR3 bases: TGCGCCAGCAGCCGACAGGGAGATTCACCCCTCCACTTT. Translating gives CASSRQGDSPLHF.

The chain couples TRBV7-9 to TRBJ1-2; TRBD1 is a possible D gene (6 bases). CDR1 SEHNR and CDR2 FQNEAQ come from the germline V gene (reference sequence). The V and J ends lost 3 bases and 6 bases respectively, with 14 bases between them. The CDR3 loop spans 14 amino acids. For the CDR3, the DNA is TGTGCCAGCAGCTTTTCTACTAAGGGGGATGGCTACACCTTC. Translating gives CASSFSTKGDGYTF.

The chain uses TRBV5-1 and TRBJ2-2, with 10 bases aligning to TRBD2. The CDR3 totals 14 residues. The V gene end was trimmed by 6 bases and the J gene end by 6 bases; junction bases not matched to a gene: 5. Per germline, CDR1 SGHRS and CDR2 YFSETQ. CDR3 in amino acids: CASKGLAIAGELFF. In DNA form, the CDR3 reads TGCGCCAGCAAGGGACTAGCGATAGCCGGGGAGCTGTTTTTT.

V and J are TRBV7-8 and TRBJ1-1, with D unclear. Germline CDR1 is SGHVS and CDR2 is FQNEAQ. The V end was cut by 2 bases, the J end by 1 base, with 5 bases between. This CDR3 is built from 13 residues. The CDR3 reads CASSLRQNTEAFF. Written as DNA, the CDR3 is TGTGCCAGCAGCTTAAGACAGAACACTGAAGCTTTCTTT.

The V gene is TRBV11-2, the J gene TRBJ1-2, with D tentatively TRBD1 (5 bases). The CDR3 sequence is 14 residues long. Between the trimmed V and J ends, which lost 2 bases and 8 bases, there was a span of 15 bases. Germline V gives CDR1 SGHAT, CDR2 FQNNGV. The CDR3 DNA reads TGTGCCAGCAGCTTAACAGGCAGGACCACCGGCTACACCTTC. Translating gives CASSLTGRTTGYTF. The whole variable domain, remainder taken from reference TRBV11-2 and TRBJ1-2, is EAGVAQSPRYKIIEKRQSVAFWCNPISGHATLYWYQQILGQGPKLLIQFQNNGVVDDSQLPKDRFSAERLKGVDSTLKIQPAKLEDSAVYLCASSLTGRTTGYTFGSGTRLTVV.

The chain combines TRBV5-4 with TRBJ2-2; the D is unclear. The V gene's germline CDR1 is SGHNT and CDR2 YYREEE (reference sequence). The ends were cut back, 4 bases at V and 0 bases at J, with 16 bases in the middle. The CDR3 extends over 17 amino acids. DNA for the CDR3: TGTGCCAGCAGCATCTTAGTCTCGACCGCGAACACCGGGGAGCTGTTTTTT. It yields the protein CASSILVSTANTGELFF.

V is TRBV7-9 and J is TRBJ1-5, with 10 bases lining up with TRBD1. Trimming cost V 5 bases and J 6 bases; bases outside gene matches: 4. The CDR3 sequence is 14 residues long. Per the germline V gene, CDR1 is SEHNR and CDR2 is FQNEAQ (reference sequence). The CDR3 nucleotides read TGTGCCAGCAGCGGGGGGACAGGGGCTCAGCCCCAGCATTTT. Translation gives CASSGGTGAQPQHF.

The chain has TRBV30 and TRBJ1-1; no clear D. This CDR3 spans 13 amino acids. Germline V gene lookup returns CDR1 GTSNPN and CDR2 SVGIG (reference sequence). Trimming left V 3 bases short and J 1 base short, with 9 bases between. The CDR3 loop reads CAWRLTRNTEAFF. CDR3 coding DNA: TGTGCCTGGAGGCTAACACGGAACACTGAAGCTTTCTTT.

The chain couples TRBV29-1 to TRBJ1-5; no reliable D call. Germline lookup yields CDR1 SQVTM and CDR2 ANQGSEA. This CDR3 region has 15 residues. V lost 4 bases and J lost 0, with 13 bases in between. The CDR3 DNA follows: TGCAGCGTTGTAGAGGAGGGTTATAGCAATCAGCCCCAGCATTTT. Protein product: CSVVEEGYSNQPQHF.

This sequence joins TRBV2 and TRBJ2-3; either TRBD1 or TRBD2 may fit D (5 bases each). This CDR3 region has 13 residues. V lost 11 bases and J lost 4, with 16 bases in between. CDR1 is SNHLY and CDR2 is FYNNEI in the germline V gene. CDR3 amino acids: CAGTPGAADTQYF. CDR3 nucleotide sequence: TGTGCCGGGACGCCTGGGGCTGCAGATACGCAGTATTTT.

The V call is TRBV19, the J call TRBJ2-5; the D gene is possibly TRBD2 (5 bases). This CDR3 is 15 amino acids long. Trimming removed 1 base from V and 4 bases from J, with 13 bases in between. The germline gives CDR1 LNHDA, CDR2 SQIVND (reference sequence). The CDR3 region is CASSIVIGVSETQYF. Here the CDR3 DNA reads TGTGCCAGTAGTATAGTAATCGGGGTATCAGAGACCCAGTACTTC.

This clone was picked up one time. CDR3 protein: CASLGDTEAFF. CDR3 sequence (DNA): TGTGCCAGCTTGGGGGACACTGAAGCTTTCTTT. The chain joins TRBV6-1 to TRBJ1-1, with a weak D call TRBD1 (5 bases). The CDR3 sequence is 11 residues long. Germline CDR1 is MNHNS and CDR2 is SASEGT. V lost 8 bases and J lost 3, with 7 bases in between.